This T cell receptor (beta chain) appears in the sequencing data of a study of blood T cell repertoires in COVID-19. The overall study: Sites across the United States, Italy and Spain contributed samples from acute and convalescent COVID-19. Sources were T cells, B-cell-depleted T cells, or PBMCs; the material itself was cDNA or gDNA.

How the authors handled the data: Reference gene primer amplification gave estimated nucleated cell counts. Measured with immunoSEQ multiplex PCR; TCRdb has only the in-frame clones, and not every one. The V and J calls and clone size were taken over from that table, and D and trimming were inferred from the DNA. The sample has some 170,000 clones, roughly 80% seen once. There are a few counts of this clone. The source is a woman aged 70-85 years with acute or convalescent COVID-19. The sequencing input was peripheral blood.

The CDR3 nucleotides read TGTGCCAGCAGCCTTGGGACAGGGTGGGTTGACGAGCAGTACTTC. Its protein product is CASSLGTGWVDEQYF. The genes are TRBV3-1 (or the pseudogene TRBV3-2) and TRBJ2-7, with TRBD1 matching 9 bases. The V gene's germline CDR1 is LGHDT and CDR2 YNNKEL (reference sequence). There are 15 residues in the CDR3. After removal of 4 bases from V and 5 bases from J, the junction contained 9 bases not matched to a gene.